Listed below are T cell receptor beta chains from one sample, sequenced in a study of cytomegalovirus exposure and HLA in healthy donors. Generated by immunoSEQ multiplex PCR, the TCRdb table keeps only in-frame clones and is missing some. The sample's table shows about 200,000 clones. The sample taken for sequencing was PBMCs. These receptors originate from a boy under 18 in good health and CMV-seronegative. The CDR3 runs from the conserved cysteine through the conserved F or W. The D gene is left open where the match is weak.

d_call,j_call,v_call,cdr3_nt,cdr3_aa
.,TRBJ1-1,TRBV15,TGTGCCACCAGCAGGGACGACAGTGAAGCTTTCTTT,CATSRDDSEAFF
.,TRBJ2-3,TRBV6-5,TGTGCCAGCAGTTACACCTTCCGCTGGACAGCTGATACGCAGTATTTT,CASSYTFRWTADTQYF
.,TRBJ2-6,TRBV6-6,TGTGCCAGCAGTTACGCAGGGTCTGGGGCCAACGTCCTGACTTTC,CASSYAGSGANVLTF
.,TRBJ2-7,TRBV4-2,TGTGCCAGCAGCCAAGCTCCTAGCGAGTACGAGCAGTACTTC,CASSQAPSEYEQYF
.,TRBJ2-5,TRBV2,TGTGCCAGCAGTGACCTTGCAGGACAAGAGACCCAGTACTTC,CASSDLAGQETQYF
.,TRBJ1-6,TRBV28,TGTGCCAGCAGTAGCCTAGGGGCGGTTTTTAATTCACCCCTCCACTTT,CASSSLGAVFNSPLHF
TRBD1,TRBJ2-5,TRBV9,TGTGCCAGCAGCGTAGGGGGGCAGGGGGCCGTAGAGACCCAGTACTTC,CASSVGGQGAVETQYF
.,TRBJ1-1,TRBV11-2,TGTGCCAGCAGCAACCGACAGTACACTGAAGCTTTCTTT,CASSNRQYTEAFF
TRBD1,TRBJ2-5,TRBV6-5,TGTGCCAGCAGTTACTCCAGGGGGCCACTGGGGGAGACCCAGTACTTC,CASSYSRGPLGETQYF
TRBD2,TRBJ2-1,TRBV13,TGTGCCAGCAGCTCCCCCGGGACTACCAACAATGAGCAGTTCTTC,CASSSPGTTNNEQFF
TRBD2,TRBJ2-4,TRBV9,TGTGCCAGCAGCGTGGGGGGGTCGGAAAACATTCAGTACTTC,CASSVGGSENIQYF
.,TRBJ2-7,TRBV30,TGTGCCTGGAGTGTCGGTTACGAGCAGTACTTC,CAWSVGYEQYF
.,TRBJ1-1,TRBV4-1,TGCGCCAGCAGCCAAGATCTAAACAGGGTGGTCACTGAAGCTTTCTTT,CASSQDLNRVVTEAFF
TRBD2,TRBJ2-5,TRBV4-1,TGCGCCAGCAGCCCCGGGAGTGGTGGATTAGCGGGGGGCGAGACCCAGTACTTC,CASSPGSGGLAGGETQYF
.,TRBJ1-1,TRBV7-2,TGTGCCAGCAGCTTAGCTCAGTTATCGAACACTGAAGCTTTCTTT,CASSLAQLSNTEAFF
.,TRBJ1-3,TRBV14,TGTGCCAGCAGCCAAGCCGGGAGGGGGTCTGGAAACACCATATATTTT,CASSQAGRGSGNTIYF
.,TRBJ1-4,TRBV4-1,TGCGCCAGCAGCCAAGACACCTCGGGAACAACTAATGAAAAACTGTTTTTT,CASSQDTSGTTNEKLFF
TRBD1,TRBJ2-2,TRBV5-1,TGCGCCAGCAGCCCGATCATAATCTCAAACAGGGGTGGCACCGGGGAGCTGTTTTTT,CASSPIIISNRGGTGELFF
.,TRBJ2-5,TRBV18,TGTGCCAGCTCACCACGCAGTGCCGACGGGGAGACCCAGTACTTC,CASSPRSADGETQYF
.,TRBJ1-2,TRBV30,TGTGCCTGGAGTTCCACAGGGAGGGGTGGCTACACCTTC,CAWSSTGRGGYTF
.,TRBJ1-6,TRBV9,TGTGCCAGCAGCCCATTCGACACATTCAATTCACCCCTCCACTTT,CASSPFDTFNSPLHF
TRBD1,TRBJ2-3,TRBV6-5,TGTGCCAGCAGTTACCAGGGGGCCACAGATACGCAGTATTTT,CASSYQGATDTQYF
.,TRBJ1-5,TRBV25-1,TGTGCCAGCAGTGGCAATCAGGGTAACCAGCCCCAGCATTTT,CASSGNQGNQPQHF
.,TRBJ2-5,TRBV30,TGTGCCTGGAGTGGACCGTCGCGGCAAGAGACCCAGTACTTC,CAWSGPSRQETQYF
.,TRBJ1-1,TRBV27,TGTGCCAGCAGTTTGTCCTTCGGGAACACTGAAGCTTTCTTT,CASSLSFGNTEAFF
.,TRBJ1-2,TRBV6-5,TGTGCCAGCAGTCGGCAGCGTACAGGGAGCTATGGCTACACCTTC,CASSRQRTGSYGYTF
.,TRBJ2-4,TRBV18,TGTGCCAGCTCACCAGCAGGGCATGATAGTTTAGCCAAAAACATTCAGTACTTC,CASSPAGHDSLAKNIQYF
.,TRBJ2-1,TRBV5-8,TGTGCCAGCAGCGCTAGAATCCGCTCCTACAATGAGCAGTTCTTC,CASSARIRSYNEQFF
TRBD1,TRBJ1-2,TRBV28,TGTGCCAGCAGAGTGACAGGGGCTGGGGGCTACACCTTC,CASRVTGAGGYTF
TRBD2,TRBJ2-7,TRBV6-5,TGTGCCAGCAGTTATATCAGGTTGGGAGGGGTTAGCGAGCAGTACTTC,CASSYIRLGGVSEQYF
.,TRBJ1-4,TRBV7-9,TGTGCCAGCAGCCGGTCCCGCGAAAAACTGTTTTTT,CASSRSREKLFF
TRBD1,TRBJ1-2,TRBV19,TGTGCCAGTAGGGGGGACAGGGAGTATGGCTACACCTTC,CASRGDREYGYTF
TRBD2,TRBJ2-1,TRBV4-1,TGCGCCAGCAGCCTTAGCGGGGGGGGTTACAATGAGCAGTTCTTC,CASSLSGGGYNEQFF
TRBD2,TRBJ2-7,TRBV2,TGTGCCAGCAGAAGATCGGCGGGGGGTTACGAGCAGTACTTC,CASRRSAGGYEQYF
.,TRBJ1-5,TRBV6-1,TGTGCCAGCAGTGAAAACCCGTCGAGTACTCAGCCCCAGCATTTT,CASSENPSSTQPQHF
TRBD1,TRBJ1-6,TRBV19,TGTGCCAGTCCGGGACAGACGAGTTCACCCCTCCACTTT,CASPGQTSSPLHF
.,TRBJ2-3,TRBV4-2,TGTGCCAGCAGCCAAGAGACTAGTTGGGTAGATACGCAGTATTTT,CASSQETSWVDTQYF